This TCR beta chain was sequenced during a study of blood T cell repertoires in COVID-19. The wider study: There were acute and convalescent COVID-19 samples, and they came from the United States, Italy and Spain. From T cells, B-cell-depleted T cells, or PBMCs came the material, which was cDNA or gDNA.

Per the study methods: Estimation of nucleated cell counts relied on the amplification of reference gene primers. Assay: immunoSEQ multiplex PCR; the TCRdb copy retains only in-frame clones and omits some. From that table come the V and J calls and clone size; the DNA was used to work out D and trimming. The table records 250,000 to 300,000 clones, 80% to 90% of them present only once. Worth noting for this clone: This sample also contains other DNA sequences that code for the same CDR3.

Germline CDR1 reads LGHDT; CDR2 reads YNNKEL (reference sequence). Trimming cost V 4 bases and J 6 bases; bases outside gene matches: 2. The CDR3 length is 12 residues. The V gene is TRBV3-1 (or the pseudogene TRBV3-2), the J gene TRBJ1-1, with TRBD1 matching 7 bases. The source of this sequence is a woman in her 70s with acute or convalescent COVID-19. Sample: peripheral blood. Here the CDR3 reads CASSRTGAEAFF. For the CDR3, the DNA is TGTGCCAGCAGCCGAACAGGGGCTGAAGCTTTCTTT.